This T cell receptor beta chain was identified during a study of T cells in localized non-small cell lung cancer. Profiling relied on immunoSEQ multiplex PCR, and the TCRdb table lists in-frame clones only, not all of them. The table has about 2,100 clones, under 40% seen once. Broader study findings: For the top 100 tumor clones, a median approximately 59 also appeared in adjacent lung. Because only a single region of the tumor was sequenced, heterogeneity remains possible.

Concerning this clone itself: Its antigen is as yet unknown.

This specimen was normal lung tissue next to the tumor, taken before any cancer treatment. This receptor was identified in a male donor aged 60 or older with stage I squamous cell lung carcinoma.

Here the CDR3 reads CASSPGEGAIYGYTF. In nucleotides, the CDR3 is TGTGCCAGCTCACCAGGGGAGGGGGCAATCTATGGCTACACCTTC. The chain carries TRBV18 and TRBJ1-2, with 7 bases that match TRBD1. The CDR3 has 15 amino acids. Trimming cost V 2 bases and J 4 bases; bases outside gene matches: 7. The germline gives CDR1 KGHSH, CDR2 LQKENI.